This TCR beta chain was identified during a study of T-cell reconstitution after alpha-beta-depleted transplantation in children. This clonotype was observed many times. The authors prepared the TCRbeta library with unique molecular identifiers. TCRdb recomputed calls from the PCR reads with MiXCR, one row per CDR3 protein. The data hold about 640,000 distinct CDR3 sequences, with roughly 17% observed a single time. Trimming took 1 base from V and 3 from J; bases not matched to a gene: 7. The CDR3 has 15 residues. Germline CDR1 is DFQATT and CDR2 is SNEGSKA (reference sequence). The sequence was obtained from a human donor who donated a stem cell graft to a child with acute myeloid leukemia. Sequenced material: PBMCs from the stem cell graft donor, taken from the stem cell graft. The genes are TRBV20-1 and TRBJ2-5; 8 nucleotides agree with TRBD2. CDR3 sequence (DNA): TGCAGTGCTAGAGGGGGTAGCGGGGAGAAAGAGACCCAGTACTTC. This codes for CSARGGSGEKETQYF.